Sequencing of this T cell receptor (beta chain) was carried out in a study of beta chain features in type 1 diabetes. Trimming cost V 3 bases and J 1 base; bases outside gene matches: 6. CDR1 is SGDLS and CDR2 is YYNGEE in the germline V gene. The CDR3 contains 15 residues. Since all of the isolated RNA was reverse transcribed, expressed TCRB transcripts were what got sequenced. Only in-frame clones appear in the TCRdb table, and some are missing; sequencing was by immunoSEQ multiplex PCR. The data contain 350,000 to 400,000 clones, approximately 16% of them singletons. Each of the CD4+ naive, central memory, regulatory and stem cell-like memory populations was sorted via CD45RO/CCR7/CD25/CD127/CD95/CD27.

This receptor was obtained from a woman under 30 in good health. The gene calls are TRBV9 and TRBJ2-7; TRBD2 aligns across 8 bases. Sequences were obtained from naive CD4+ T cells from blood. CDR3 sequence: CASSAGVAGSYEQYF. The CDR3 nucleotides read TGTGCCAGCAGCGCCGGAGTAGCGGGGTCCTACGAGCAGTACTTC.